Below are 14 T cell receptor beta chains sequenced from a single sample in a study of beta chain features in type 1 diabetes. Every isolated RNA sample was fully reverse transcribed, so sequencing captured expressed TCRB transcripts. Produced via immunoSEQ multiplex PCR; TCRdb's table is partial and in-frame only. The sample gives roughly 230,000 clones, over 9.5% of which show up once; approximately 0.035% is in the top ten. What was sequenced was naive CD4+ T cells from blood. The origin of the receptors is a woman between 18 and 29 years old in good health.

As DNA, the CDR3 is TGCGCCAGCAGCCAGGTACCGACTCCCTACAATGAGCAGTTCTTC. It yields the protein CASSQVPTPYNEQFF. The gene calls are TRBV4-1 and TRBJ2-1; no clear D gene. V gave up 3 bases and J gave up 2 bases, with 11 bases separating them. The CDR3 extends over 15 amino acids. Germline CDR1 MGHRA, CDR2 YSYEKL.

This rearrangement joins TRBV30 to TRBJ1-1; no clear D gene. Germline values: CDR1 GTSNPN, CDR2 SVGIG (reference sequence). This CDR3 has 13 amino acids. The germline V and J ends were trimmed by 1 base and 0 bases, with 6 bases remaining between them. In DNA form, the CDR3 reads TGTGCCTGGAGTGGAGGCGTGAACACTGAAGCTTTCTTT. Its protein is CAWSGGVNTEAFF.

The V gene is TRBV10-3, the J gene TRBJ2-5; possible D gene TRBD1, 5 bases. CDR1 is ENHRY, CDR2 SYGVKD, per germline. Trimming pared 6 bases from V and 5 bases from J, leaving 16 bases between. The CDR3 covers 14 residues. The DNA of the CDR3 is TGTGCCATCAGAGAAAGCGTTAGGGGTGAGACCCAGTACTTC. Translating it yields CAIRESVRGETQYF.

The chain joins TRBV14 to TRBJ2-1; a possible D gene is TRBD2 (6 bases). The germline V gene encodes CDR1 SGHDN and CDR2 FVKESK. Trimming cost V 2 bases and J 0 bases, with 11 bases left between them. This CDR3 is built from 16 residues. The DNA for the CDR3 is TGTGCCAGCAGCCAAAGGGCGGGACCCTCCTACAATGAGCAGTTCTTC. Translation: CASSQRAGPSYNEQFF.

This clone showed up just a few times. The V call is TRBV5-1, the J call TRBJ2-3, with TRBD2 matching 11 bases. Germline V lookup: CDR1 SGHRS, CDR2 YFSETQ. The V segment lost 4 bases and the J segment 6 bases; nucleotides outside the gene matches: 4. The CDR3 loop spans 14 amino acids. CDR3 in DNA: TGCGCCAGCAGCGCGGGACTAGCGGCTGATACGCAGTATTTT. Its protein product is CASSAGLAADTQYF.

Only a few counts were recorded for this clone. This chain uses TRBV6-5 with TRBJ2-7; D is unclear. V was trimmed by 0 bases and J by 5 bases, leaving 14 bases between them. Germline loops: CDR1 MNHEY, CDR2 SVGAGI. The CDR3 sequence is 15 residues long. CDR3 residues: CASSYSSQPRDEQYF. For the CDR3, the DNA is TGTGCCAGCAGTTACTCGTCTCAGCCTAGAGACGAGCAGTACTTC.

The genes are TRBV2 and TRBJ1-5; D is possibly TRBD1 (6 bases). Trimming took off 4 bases at V and 6 bases at J, with 10 bases between the two ends. In germline, CDR1 is SNHLY, CDR2 FYNNEI. The CDR3 contains 13 residues. The CDR3 DNA reads as TGTGCCAGCAGTGGACAGGCTAGTCAGCCCCAGCATTTT. It specifies CASSGQASQPQHF.

The chain recombines TRBV7-9 with TRBJ2-1, with 13 bases identical to TRBD2. CDR1 SEHNR and CDR2 FQNEAQ come from the germline V gene (reference sequence). This CDR3 has 15 residues. The J segment lost 6 bases and the V segment lost 6 bases, leaving 5 bases of the junction unmatched. CDR3: CASSRTSGSSNEQFF. DNA for the CDR3: TGTGCCAGCAGTCGGACTAGCGGGAGTTCCAATGAGCAGTTCTTC.

This chain connects TRBV11-2 to TRBJ2-1, with TRBD1 matching 7 bases. V shed 5 bases and J 3 bases; nucleotides not matched to a gene: 4. There are 14 residues in the CDR3. Germline-derived CDR1 and CDR2 are SGHAT and FQNNGV. In nucleotides, the CDR3 is TGTGCCAGCAGCCCCTGGGACAGCTACAATGAGCAGTTCTTC. This sequence encodes CASSPWDSYNEQFF.

V usage is TRBV5-1 and J usage is TRBJ1-4; 10 bases fit TRBD1. V lost 3 bases, J lost 6 bases, and 2 bases stayed unmatched. Germline V gives CDR1 SGHRS, CDR2 YFSETQ. The CDR3 has 14 residues. This CDR3 is CASSSGTGDEKLFF. In DNA, the CDR3 is TGCGCCAGCAGCTCCGGGACAGGGGATGAAAAACTGTTTTTT.

About this clone itself: At one end the junction does not follow the germline gene, possibly because of a read error. The chain links TRBV30 to TRBJ1-1; possible D gene TRBD1, 5 bases. CDR3 length: 11 residues. Germline V CDR1 and CDR2: GTSNPN, SVGIG (reference sequence). CDR3 sequence: CAWSTIGGRSF. In DNA, the CDR3 is TGTGCCTGGAGTACGATCGGGGGTCGGTCTTTT. Drawing the rest from reference TRBV30 and TRBJ1-1, the complete variable domain is SQTIHQWPATLVQPVGSPLSLECTVEGTSNPNLYWYRQAAGRGLQLLFYSVGIGQISSEVPQNLSASRPQDRQFILSSKKLLLSDSGFYLCAWSTIGGRSFGQGTRLTVV.

The chain couples TRBV7-8 to TRBJ1-1; D unclear. This CDR3 comprises 16 residues. Trimming removed 5 bases from V and 1 base from J, with 17 bases in between. From germline, CDR1 is SGHVS and CDR2 FQNEAQ. CDR3 sequence (DNA): TGTGCCAGCAGCCCTTACTTTGGGCGGGGGAACACTGAAGCTTTCTTT. As protein: CASSPYFGRGNTEAFF.

This chain links TRBV9 with TRBJ2-5; 11 nucleotides match TRBD2. V was clipped by 0 bases and J by 1 base; unmatched bases: 8. This CDR3 is 18 amino acids long. CDR1 and CDR2 (germline): SGDLS, YYNGEE. CDR3 sequence reads: CASSVGLAGGPTQETQYF. The CDR3 DNA sequence: TGTGCCAGCAGCGTAGGGCTAGCGGGGGGCCCTACCCAAGAGACCCAGTACTTC.

This clone was observed a few times. V usage is TRBV7-6 and J usage is TRBJ2-1; D gene ambiguous. V was trimmed by 2 bases and J by 9 bases, leaving 20 bases between them. The CDR3 has 16 amino acids. Per germline, CDR1 SGHVS and CDR2 FNYEAQ. The CDR3 DNA reads TGTGCCAGCAGCTTACCCCCTAGAGATGTCCTTGGTGAGCAGTTCTTC. It encodes CASSLPPRDVLGEQFF.